The following is a TCR beta chain sequence with its context. Its target antigen remains unknown. No base-level quality is on record; no much larger clone is a single base apart. The donors were healthy, HIV-negative adults with no recently reported acute infections or vaccinations. Every donor was a Caucasian adult living in Nashville, Tennessee, USA. CD4+ T cells were enriched through magnetic negative selection, after which naive cells were positively selected on CD45RA and the remaining negative fraction served as the memory subset. After blood collection by leukapheresis, PBMCs were isolated using Ficoll-Histopaque density gradient centrifugation and then cryopreserved in the vapor phase of liquid nitrogen. Purity and quantity of every magnetically sorted T cell population were checked by analytical flow cytometry. From each sorted fraction, genomic DNA was isolated and quantified by UV absorbance on a Nanodrop 2000c.

This sample stems from a study of shared clonotypes between healthy human individuals (dated by TCRdb to the early 2020s). About the full investigation: A couple of women and a few men aged 18 to 49 years were included in the cohort. Per donor, leukapheresis produced somewhere between about 0.94 and 9.5 billion PBMCs. To estimate repertoire size and how much clonotypes are shared between individuals, the study performed deep sequencing of blood TCR repertoires from a few healthy adults. To increase sequencing depth and limit assay-specific biases, different laboratories used diverse techniques to prepare libraries and sequence TCR repertoires. For each donor, CD4 naive and CD4 memory were each run on three plates, CD8 naive on two plates, and CD8 memory on one plate. What the authors observed across the whole study: Because the study included only a small number of donors, the genetic and exposure-history diversity represented was limited. Pairwise subsampling led to the expectation that sequencing depth would affect the degree of clonotype sharing among donors. When several donors were compared, the shared fraction of clonotypes was around 5% for naive CD4, around 4% for naive CD8, 2.3% for memory CD4, and 0.4% for memory CD8. Estimated clonotype richness was generally larger for naive than for memory subsets. Even with the large sequencing depth, rarefaction of the sorted-subset datasets indicated that sequencing was incomplete. Only blood was sampled, and tissue TCR repertoires likely differ from those in blood. Compared with non-shared clonotypes, clonotypes shared by all four sorted-subset donors had higher generation probabilities.

Using the deep immunoSEQ assay, multiplex PCR amplified TCR CDR3 regions from genomic DNA. Genomic DNA extracted from each cell subset was distributed evenly over all wells of several immunoSEQ 96-well plates, and each plate served as one replicate. For sorted subsets, each replicate PCR was loaded with roughly 0.2 ug genomic DNA, equivalent to 30,000 to 35,000 T cell genomes. Purified libraries were measured with a Qubit 3.0 fluorometer, size-checked on a Bioanalyzer 2100, and measured again with the KAPA Library Quantification kit. A separate single-read 150-cycle Illumina NextSeq 550 flow cell was used to sequence each immunoSEQ 96-well plate. Turning to the authors' computational methods: Because the immunoSEQ output held only junctional sequences and lacked quality scores, the filtering could not match the filtering applied to full-length reads. Sequences were annotated with PyIR, a Python wrapper for IgBLAST v1.9, using IMGT germline references to assign V/J genes and CDR3. Reads were removed for weak V/J assignments (E-value above 1e-6), missing CDR3, stop codons, out-of-frame junctions, or ambiguous translated residues. V3J clonotypes were defined as sequences sharing an identical inferred V gene, J gene, and CDR3 amino acid sequence. Percentage overlap between repertoires was calculated by dividing the number of shared unique clonotypes by the size of the smaller repertoire. Three approaches were used to assess repertoire richness: RTK rarefaction, the Chao1 estimator, and Recon v2.1 estimates of unobserved clonotypes. OLGA was used to compute generation probabilities for all TCRbeta clonotypes that the gDNA method yielded from a few donors. TCRdb's version of the immuneACCESS table is confined to in-frame rearrangements and falls short of the full clone set. An unresolved V gene accounts for under half of the shortfall where checked; the remainder is of unknown origin. V and J calls and clone size are as listed in that table; D and trimming were resolved from the DNA. The sample table contains over 400,000 clones; only one count was recorded for roughly 95% of them. 0.05% to 0.07% of the sample lies in the top ten.

Ends trimmed: V by 3 bases, J by 5 bases; bases unmatched to a gene: 6. Reading the germline V gene gives CDR1 KGHSH and CDR2 LQKENI. The CDR3 measures 14 amino acids from cysteine to phenylalanine. The sequence is cut down to CDR3 DNA, 42 bases in frame from base 1. The sequence came from a woman in her 30s in good health. The sequence is built from TRBV18 and TRBJ2-7, with 8 bases in between that match TRBD2. Source material: naive CD4+ T cells sorted from blood. The cell subset or site label, read with the paper, signifies: CD45RA+ positively selected. The sequence in DNA is TGTGCCAGCTCACCCCCGACTAGCGTCAACGAGCAGTACTTC. The encoded protein is CASSPPTSVNEQYF.